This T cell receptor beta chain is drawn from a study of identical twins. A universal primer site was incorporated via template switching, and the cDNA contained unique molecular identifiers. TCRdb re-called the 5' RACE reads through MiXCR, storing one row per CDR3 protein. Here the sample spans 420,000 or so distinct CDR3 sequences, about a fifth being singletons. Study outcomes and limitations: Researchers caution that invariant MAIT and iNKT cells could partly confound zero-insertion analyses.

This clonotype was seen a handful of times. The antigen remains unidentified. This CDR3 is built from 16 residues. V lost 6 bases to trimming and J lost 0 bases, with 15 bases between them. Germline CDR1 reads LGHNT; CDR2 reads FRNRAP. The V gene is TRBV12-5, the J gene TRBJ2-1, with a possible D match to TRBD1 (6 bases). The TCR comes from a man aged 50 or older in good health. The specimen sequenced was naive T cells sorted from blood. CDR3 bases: TGTGCTAGTGGAGACCGCGTGGGGGCCTCCTACAATGAGCAGTTCTTC. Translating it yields CASGDRVGASYNEQFF.